This T cell receptor beta chain emerged from a study of shared clonotypes between healthy human individuals. Across the whole study: Donors had three CD4 naive, three CD4 memory, two CD8 naive and one CD8 memory plate apiece.

TCRdb's table, derived via immunoSEQ multiplex PCR, lists solely in-frame clones and lacks some. In the table there are 850,000 to 1,200,000 clones, about 75% of which are singletons. The CDR3 has 16 amino acids. CDR1 is SGHNT, CDR2 YYREEE, per germline (reference sequence). V gave up 0 bases and J gave up 2 bases; unmatched junction bases: 7. As concerns this clone: As yet, its antigen is unknown.

Points from the study as a whole: Shared across a few donors were around 5% of the naive CD4 clonotypes.

This chain links TRBV5-4 with TRBJ1-2, with 7 bases matching TRBD1. The sequenced material came from memory CD4+ T cells sorted from blood. Subset in this sample: CD45RA-negative fraction. This clonotype was obtained from a man between 18 and 29 years old in good health. As DNA, the CDR3 is TGTGCCAGCAGCTTGGGGGACAGAACACTAAACTATGGCTACACCTTC. Residues: CASSLGDRTLNYGYTF.